The 2 T cell receptor beta chains listed next were all sequenced from one sample in a study of blood T cell repertoires in COVID-19. Method: immunoSEQ multiplex PCR; TCRdb's copy keeps in-frame clones and lacks some. Among roughly 290,000 clones listed, approximately 86% were seen once. Sequences were obtained from peripheral blood. The receptors shown here come from a woman aged 25-40 years who had recovered from COVID-19.

This clone has just one count. The rearrangement joins TRBV27 to TRBJ2-7; D gene ambiguous. V dropped 10 bases and J dropped 0 bases, with 13 bases sitting between them. The CDR3 totals 13 residues. Germline lookup yields CDR1 MNHEY and CDR2 SMNVEV (reference sequence). The CDR3 is CATLSLYSYEQYF. CDR3 bases: TGTGCCACCCTGTCCCTATACTCCTACGAGCAGTACTTC.

This chain links TRBV3-1 (or the pseudogene TRBV3-2) with TRBJ1-1, with TRBD1 matching over 7 bases. This CDR3 contains 14 residues. J gave up 2 bases and V 3 bases, and 3 bases lay outside the gene matches. Germline CDR1 LGHDT, CDR2 YNNKEL (reference sequence). DNA of the CDR3: TGTGCCAGCAGCCATGGGACAGTCAACACTGAAGCTTTCTTT. Its protein is CASSHGTVNTEAFF.